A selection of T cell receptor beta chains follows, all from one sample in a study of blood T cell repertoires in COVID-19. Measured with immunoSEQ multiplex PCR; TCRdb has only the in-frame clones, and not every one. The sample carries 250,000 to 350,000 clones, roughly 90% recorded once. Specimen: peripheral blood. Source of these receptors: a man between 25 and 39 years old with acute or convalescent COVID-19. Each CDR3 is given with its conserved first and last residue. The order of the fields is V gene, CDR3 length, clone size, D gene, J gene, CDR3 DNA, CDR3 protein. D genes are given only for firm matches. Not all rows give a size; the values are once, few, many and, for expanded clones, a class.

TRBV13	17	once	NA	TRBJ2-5	TGTGCCAGCAGCTTAATGGTCCAGCGAGCGCGGGAAGAGACCCAGTACTTC	CASSLMVQRAREETQYF
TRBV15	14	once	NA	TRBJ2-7	TGTGCCACCTCAGCGCAGGGAGGCTCCTACGAGCAGTACTTC	CATSAQGGSYEQYF
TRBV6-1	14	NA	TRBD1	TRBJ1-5	TGTGCCAGCAGTGATGGGACAGGGGTTCAGCCCCAGCATTTT	CASSDGTGVQPQHF
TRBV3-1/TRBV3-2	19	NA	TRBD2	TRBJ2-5	TGTGCCAGCAGCCAATCCGGGCGCACTAGCGGGGGGGTCCAAGAGACCCAGTACTTC	CASSQSGRTSGGVQETQYF
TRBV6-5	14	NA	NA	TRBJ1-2	TGTGCCAGCAGTCCGGGCCATAGGGGCTATGGCTACACCTTC	CASSPGHRGYGYTF
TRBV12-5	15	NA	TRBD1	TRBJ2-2	TGTGCTAGTGGTTTGGCGGACAGGGACACCGGGGAGCTGTTTTTT	CASGLADRDTGELFF
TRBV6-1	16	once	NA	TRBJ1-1	TGTGCCAGCAGTAAAGGTCAACCTACCTTTGGCACTGAAGCTTTCTTT	CASSKGQPTFGTEAFF
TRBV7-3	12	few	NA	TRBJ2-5	TGTGCCAGCAGCCTCGCGGGGGAGACCCAGTACTTC	CASSLAGETQYF
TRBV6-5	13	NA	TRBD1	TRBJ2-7	TGTGCCAGCAGCGGGACAGCGGCCTACGAGCAGTACTTC	CASSGTAAYEQYF
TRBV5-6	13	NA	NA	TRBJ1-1	TGTGCCAGCAGCCCCGGAACGGAGACTGAAGCTTTCTTT	CASSPGTETEAFF
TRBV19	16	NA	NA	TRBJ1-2	TGTGCCAGTAGTCCCCGACAGGTCCGGAGTAACTATGGCTACACCTTC	CASSPRQVRSNYGYTF
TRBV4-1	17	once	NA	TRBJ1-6	TGCGCCAGCAGCCAAGGGAACAGGGTCCCCCATAATTCACCCCTCCACTTT	CASSQGNRVPHNSPLHF
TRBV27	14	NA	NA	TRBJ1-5	TGTGCCAGCAGTTTTAGGGGCAGGAGTCAGCCCCAGCATTTT	CASSFRGRSQPQHF
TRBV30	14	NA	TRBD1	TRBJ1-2	TGTGCCTGGAGGACAAGGGACAGAGACTATGGCTACACCTTC	CAWRTRDRDYGYTF
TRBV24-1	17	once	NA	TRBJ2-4	TGTGCCACCAGTGATAGTACGGGTTGGCCAGCCAAAAACATTCAGTACTTC	CATSDSTGWPAKNIQYF
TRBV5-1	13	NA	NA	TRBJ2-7	TGCGCCAGCAGCTTGGCGGAGGGCCCCGAGCAGTACTTC	CASSLAEGPEQYF
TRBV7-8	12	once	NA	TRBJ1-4	TGTGCCAGCAGCCTCTGGCGGGAAAAACTGTTTTTT	CASSLWREKLFF
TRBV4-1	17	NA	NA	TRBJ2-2	TGCGCCAGCAGCCCAATTTGGCAGGGGACGGGCACCGGGGAGCTGTTTTTT	CASSPIWQGTGTGELFF
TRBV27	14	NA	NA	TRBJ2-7	TGTGCCAGCAGTTTACAGAGGAGCTCCTACGAGCAGTACTTC	CASSLQRSSYEQYF
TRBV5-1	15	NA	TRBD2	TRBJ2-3	TGCGCCAGCAGATCGGTGGTAGCGGGGACGGATACGCAGTATTTT	CASRSVVAGTDTQYF
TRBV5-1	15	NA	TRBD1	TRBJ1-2	TGCGCCAGCAGCCGACAGGGGGACACTAACTATGGCTACACCTTC	CASSRQGDTNYGYTF
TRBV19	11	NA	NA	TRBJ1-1	TGTGCCAGTAGTATAGATCTGGGCGCTTTCTTT	CASSIDLGAFF